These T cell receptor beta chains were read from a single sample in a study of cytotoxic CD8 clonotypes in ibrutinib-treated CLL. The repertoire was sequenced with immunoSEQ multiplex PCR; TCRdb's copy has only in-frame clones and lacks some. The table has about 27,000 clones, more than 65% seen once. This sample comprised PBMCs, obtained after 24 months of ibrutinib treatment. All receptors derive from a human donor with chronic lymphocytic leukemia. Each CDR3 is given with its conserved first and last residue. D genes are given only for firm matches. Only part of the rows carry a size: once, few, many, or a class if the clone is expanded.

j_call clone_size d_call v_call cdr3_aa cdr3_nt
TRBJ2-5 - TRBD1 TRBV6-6 CASSSYSTGAQETQYF TGTGCCAGCAGTTCATATTCCACAGGGGCCCAAGAGACCCAGTACTTC
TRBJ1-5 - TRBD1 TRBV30 CAWSVQGHQPQHF TGTGCCTGGAGTGTACAGGGGCATCAGCCCCAGCATTTT
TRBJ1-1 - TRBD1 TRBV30 CAGPGQRNTEAFF TGTGCCGGCCCGGGACAGAGGAACACTGAAGCTTTCTTT
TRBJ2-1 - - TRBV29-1 CSIKRGVGMNEQFF TGCAGCATTAAGAGGGGCGTAGGTATGAATGAGCAGTTCTTC
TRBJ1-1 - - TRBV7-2 CASRSGGTANTEAFF TGTGCCAGCAGGTCCGGGGGGACGGCTAACACTGAAGCTTTCTTT
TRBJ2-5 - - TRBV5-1 CASSFGLHKETQYF TGCGCCAGCAGCTTCGGGCTTCATAAAGAGACCCAGTACTTC
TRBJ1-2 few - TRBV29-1 CSVEDRDISNYGYTF TGCAGCGTTGAAGATCGGGACATTTCGAACTATGGCTACACCTTC
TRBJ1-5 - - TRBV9 CASSVGRASNQPQHF TGTGCCAGCAGCGTAGGCAGGGCTAGCAATCAGCCCCAGCATTTT
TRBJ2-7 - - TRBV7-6 CASSLGPYYEQYF TGTGCCAGCAGCTTAGGCCCCTACTACGAGCAGTACTTC
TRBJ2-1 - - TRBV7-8 CASSLWSSRDNEQFF TGTGCCAGCAGCTTATGGAGTAGTAGGGACAATGAGCAGTTCTTC
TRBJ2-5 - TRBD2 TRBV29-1 CSVVRTGGSQETQYF TGCAGCGTTGTCCGGACGGGGGGTTCCCAAGAGACCCAGTACTTC
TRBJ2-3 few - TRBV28 CASSLGGAADTQYF TGTGCCAGCAGTTTGGGGGGGGCTGCAGATACGCAGTATTTT
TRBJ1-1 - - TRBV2 CASSLEGRNTEAFF TGTGCCAGCAGCCTCGAAGGGCGGAACACTGAAGCTTTCTTT
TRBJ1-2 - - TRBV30 CAWGLDGYTF TGTGCCTGGGGGCTGGATGGCTACACCTTC
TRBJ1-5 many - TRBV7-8 CASSLLPVTENQPQHF TGTGCCAGCAGCTTACTTCCAGTTACGGAGAATCAGCCCCAGCATTTT
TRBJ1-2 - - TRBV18 CASSPPGVPNYGYTF TGTGCCAGCTCACCCCCCGGGGTACCTAACTATGGCTACACCTTC
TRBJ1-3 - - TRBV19 CASSRAAGNTIYF TGTGCCAGTAGTAGGGCGGCTGGAAACACCATATATTTT
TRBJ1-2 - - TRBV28 CASSTGYGYTF TGTGCCAGCAGTACGGGCTATGGCTACACCTTC
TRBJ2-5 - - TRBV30 CAWNRVVETQYF TGTGCCTGGAACAGGGTGGTAGAGACCCAGTACTTC
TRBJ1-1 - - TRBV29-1 CRVNSGLNTEAFF TGCAGAGTTAACTCGGGGTTGAACACTGAAGCTTTCTTT
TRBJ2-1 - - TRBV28 CASSLVYGGSYNEQFF TGTGCCAGCAGTTTAGTCTACGGAGGGAGCTACAATGAGCAGTTCTTC